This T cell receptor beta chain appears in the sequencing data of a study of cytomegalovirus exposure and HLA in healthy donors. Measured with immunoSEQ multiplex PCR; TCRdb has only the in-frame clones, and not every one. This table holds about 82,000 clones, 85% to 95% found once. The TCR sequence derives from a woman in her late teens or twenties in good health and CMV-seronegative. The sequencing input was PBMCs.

The CDR3 DNA is TGCGCCAGCAGCTTAGGGGGAGGGGAGCAGTACTTC. Amino acid sequence: CASSLGGGEQYF. The chain uses TRBV5-1 and TRBJ2-7; tentative D call: TRBD2 (7 bases). The germline V and J ends were trimmed by 2 bases and 7 bases, with 10 bases remaining between them. Germline values: CDR1 SGHRS, CDR2 YFSETQ. The CDR3 length is 12 residues.